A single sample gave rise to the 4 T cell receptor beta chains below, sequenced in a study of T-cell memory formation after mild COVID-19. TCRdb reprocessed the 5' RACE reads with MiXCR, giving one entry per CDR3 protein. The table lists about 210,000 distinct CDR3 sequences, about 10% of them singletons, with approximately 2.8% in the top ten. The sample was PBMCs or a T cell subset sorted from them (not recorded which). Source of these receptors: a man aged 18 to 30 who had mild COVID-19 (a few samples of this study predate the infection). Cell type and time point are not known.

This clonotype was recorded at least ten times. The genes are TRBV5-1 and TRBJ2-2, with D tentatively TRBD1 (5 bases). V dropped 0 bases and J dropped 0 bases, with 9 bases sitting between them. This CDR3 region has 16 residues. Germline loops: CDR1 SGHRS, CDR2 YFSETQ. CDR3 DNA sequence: TGCGCCAGCAGCTTGGTTAGGGGCCCGAACACCGGGGAGCTGTTTTTT. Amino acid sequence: CASSLVRGPNTGELFF.

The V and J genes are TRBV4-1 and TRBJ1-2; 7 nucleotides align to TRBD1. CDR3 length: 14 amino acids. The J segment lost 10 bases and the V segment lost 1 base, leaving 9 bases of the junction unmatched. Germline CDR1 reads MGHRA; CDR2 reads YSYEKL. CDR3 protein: CASSQGGTVSDYTF. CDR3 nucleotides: TGCGCCAGCAGCCAAGGGGGGACAGTCTCTGACTACACCTTC.

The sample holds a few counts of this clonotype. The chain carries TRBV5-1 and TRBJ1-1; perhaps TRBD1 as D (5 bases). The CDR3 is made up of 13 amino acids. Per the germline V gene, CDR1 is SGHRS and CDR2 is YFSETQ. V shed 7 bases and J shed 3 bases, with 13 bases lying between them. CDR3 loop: CASQNQGDTEAFF. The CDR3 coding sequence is TGCGCCAGCCAAAACCAGGGTGACACTGAAGCTTTCTTT.

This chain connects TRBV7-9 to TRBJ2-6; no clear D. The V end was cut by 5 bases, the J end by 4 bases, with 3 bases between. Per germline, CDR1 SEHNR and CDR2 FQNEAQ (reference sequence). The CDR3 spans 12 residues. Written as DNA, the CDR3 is TGTGCCAGCAGCCTGGGGGCCAACGTCCTGACTTTC. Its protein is CASSLGANVLTF.